What follows describes a single TCR beta chain. The antigen remains unidentified. The junction departs from the called germline gene at one end, perhaps through a read error. Researchers collected 9.5 to 10 milliliters of peripheral blood from every single donor. The authors isolated at least 7 million PBMCs per sample. The source of the sample is a study of blood T cells in healthy people across ages. Study-wide points: Possibly confounding the expanded clonotype changes was the fact that donor CMV status was unknown.

Together with a sample-barcoded 5' primer, a J-beta primer mix was included in a second PCR lasting roughly 6 to 12 cycles. In TCRdb, the 5' RACE reads were re-called with MiXCR into one record per CDR3 protein. This sample has fewer than 950,000 distinct CDR3 sequences, with about 48% found just once. This CDR3 is 14 amino acids long. Germline V gives CDR1 SQVTM, CDR2 ANQGSEA. V is TRBV29-1 and J is TRBJ2-5, with 7 positions matching TRBD1. The sequence was collected from an elderly man in good health. The specimen was blood. The CDR3, as DNA: TGCAGCGTGGAGTCCAGGGGGTTCGGGGAGACCCGGTACTTC. Its translation: CSVESRGFGETRYF.